A single sample is the source of the 21 T cell receptor beta chains below, sequenced in a study of OX40 agonist ivuxolimab in advanced cancers. The assay was immunoSEQ multiplex PCR, and TCRdb's table has in-frame clones only and misses some. Of about 46,000 clones detected, 88% appear once; the ten largest clones hold 55% to 60%. Source: CD4+ or CD8+ T cells sorted from blood, taken in a trial of the OX40 agonist ivuxolimab. The origin of the receptors is an adult with an advanced solid tumor such as melanoma, head and neck, liver or kidney cancer.

This chain links TRBV7-2 with TRBJ2-5, with D unclear. In germline, CDR1 is SGHTA, CDR2 FQGNSA. This CDR3 contains 12 residues. V lost 5 bases, J lost 5 bases, and 9 bases lay in between. The CDR3 sequence: CASSRFSETQYF. The CDR3, as DNA: TGTGCCAGCAGCCGCTTTTCGGAGACCCAGTACTTC.

The CDR3 nucleotides read TGTGCCAGCAGTCAGGGGACTAGTTTAGATACGCAGTATTTT. This gives the protein CASSQGTSLDTQYF. The genes are TRBV6-1 and TRBJ2-3; TRBD2 matches at 8 bases. With V trimmed by 5 bases and J by 5 bases, 6 bases remained unmatched. The CDR3 length is 14 residues. Germline lookup yields CDR1 MNHNS and CDR2 SASEGT.

The chain links TRBV25-1 to TRBJ1-5, with D unclear. The CDR3 spans 14 residues. CDR1 MGHDK and CDR2 SYGVNS come from the germline V gene. V lost 5 bases and J 6 bases, leaving 14 bases between the germline ends. CDR3 DNA: TGTGCCAGCAGTCCTTGGGGAGGAGGTCAGCCCCAGCATTTT. The encoded protein is CASSPWGGGQPQHF. Complete variable domain (other parts from reference TRBV25-1 and TRBJ1-5): EADIYQTPRYLVIGTGKKITLECSQTMGHDKMYWYQQDPGMELHLIHYSYGVNSTEKGDLSSESTVSRIRTEHFPLTLESARPSHTSQYLCASSPWGGGQPQHFGDGTRLSIL.

V and J are TRBV5-6 and TRBJ2-3; D perhaps matches TRBD2 (6 bases). With 0 bases removed from V and 6 bases from J, the gap between germline ends came to 17 bases. CDR3 length equals 16 residues. CDR1 and CDR2 from the germline V gene are SGHDT and YYEEEE. This CDR3 reads CASSLGLAGSVDTQYF. CDR3 coding DNA: TGTGCCAGCAGCTTGGGGTTAGCCGGGAGCGTTGATACGCAGTATTTT.

The chain joins TRBV6-4 to TRBJ2-2, with 10 bases matching TRBD2. CDR1 and CDR2 from the germline V gene are MRHNA and SNTAGT. The CDR3 totals 14 residues. The V segment lost 8 bases and the J segment 3 bases; nucleotides outside the gene matches: 3. Here the CDR3 DNA reads TGTGCCAGCCAGCTAGCGGGAGACACCGGGGAGCTGTTTTTT. It translates to CASQLAGDTGELFF.

This chain connects TRBV11-2 to TRBJ2-1; TRBD2 is a possible D gene (5 bases). Germline V lookup: CDR1 SGHAT, CDR2 FQNNGV. The CDR3 covers 15 residues. V shed 1 base and J shed 1 base, with 8 bases lying between them. The DNA for the CDR3 is TGTGCCAGCAGCTTAGGCGAGGGTTCCTACAATGAGCAGTTCTTC. Amino acids: CASSLGEGSYNEQFF.

This clone showed up just once. The chain combines TRBV7-9 with TRBJ2-5; 10 positions match TRBD1. The V segment lost 7 bases and the J segment 1 base; nucleotides outside the gene matches: 6. The germline gives CDR1 SEHNR, CDR2 FQNEAQ (reference sequence). The CDR3 loop spans 15 amino acids. DNA of the CDR3: TGTGCCAGCATTGGGACAGGGGCCACCCAAGAGACCCAGTACTTC. This encodes CASIGTGATQETQYF.

The genes are TRBV4-2 and TRBJ2-2, with 9 bases aligning to TRBD1. J lost 2 bases, V lost 3 bases, and 4 bases had no gene match. Germline CDR1 and CDR2: LGHNA and YNFKEQ. The CDR3 runs to 16 residues. This CDR3 reads CASSQGQGTNTGELFF. CDR3 DNA: TGTGCCAGCAGCCAGGGACAGGGAACAAACACCGGGGAGCTGTTTTTT.

This clone was counted a single time. This chain joins TRBV4-3 and TRBJ1-2, with unresolved D. Germline V lookup: CDR1 LGHNA, CDR2 YSLEER. V was shortened by 5 bases and J by 8 bases, with 9 bases between the two germline ends. The CDR3 is made up of 11 amino acids. The CDR3 nucleotides read TGCGCCAGCAGCACAGTGTCCGGCTACACCTTC. It is translated as CASSTVSGYTF.

The chain joins TRBV19 to TRBJ1-2; D unclear. Deletions cut 5 bases from V and 4 bases from J, with 8 bases between. Per germline, CDR1 LNHDA and CDR2 SQIVND (reference sequence). This CDR3 has 12 residues. The CDR3 reads CASSGESYGYTF. In DNA form, the CDR3 reads TGTGCCAGTAGTGGAGAGTCCTATGGCTACACCTTC.

V gene TRBV11-2 combines with J gene TRBJ1-6; D gene unclear. Germline CDR1 is SGHAT and CDR2 is FQNNGV. The length of the CDR3 is 13 residues. With 3 bases removed from V and 8 bases from J, the gap between germline ends came to 8 bases. The CDR3 DNA reads TGTGCCAGCAGCTTTCTAAGAGATTCACCCCTCCACTTT. Its translation is CASSFLRDSPLHF.

This chain uses TRBV7-8 with TRBJ1-2; D is uncertain. V lost 5 bases, J lost 3 bases, and 16 bases lay in between. Germline V gene data show CDR1 as SGHVS and CDR2 as FQNEAQ. The CDR3 spans 15 residues. CDR3 DNA sequence: TGTGCCAGCAGCCCGTCGACAAGCGGGGACTATGGCTACACCTTC. It translates to CASSPSTSGDYGYTF.

The chain links TRBV6-6 to TRBJ1-1; D is possibly TRBD1 (6 bases). Germline V CDR1 and CDR2: MNHNY, SVGAGI (reference sequence). The CDR3 covers 14 residues. Trimming pared 8 bases from V and 5 bases from J, leaving 18 bases between. In DNA, the CDR3 is TGTGCCAGCGGTTTAGGGGGGGCTTGGACTGAAGCTTTCTTT. Residues: CASGLGGAWTEAFF.

Only one count was recorded for this clone. The CDR3: CASSSGQGSGPQHF. Written as DNA, the CDR3 is TGTGCCAGCAGTTCGGGACAGGGGAGTGGGCCCCAGCATTTT. The gene calls are TRBV28 and TRBJ1-5, with 10 bases fitting TRBD1. Germline trimming cut 4 bases from V and 9 bases from J; bases unmatched to any gene: 6. Germline-derived CDR1 and CDR2 are MDHEN and SYDVKM. CDR3 length: 14 residues.

This rearrangement joins TRBV7-3 to TRBJ2-1, with D possibly TRBD1 on 6 matching bases. V lost 2 bases to trimming and J lost 0 bases, with 8 bases between them. CDR1 and CDR2 from the germline V gene are SGHTA and FQGTGA. The CDR3 consists of 15 residues. CDR3 sequence (DNA): TGTGCCAGCAGCTTACGGACAGTCTCCTACAATGAGCAGTTCTTC. It codes for CASSLRTVSYNEQFF.

The chain couples TRBV19 to TRBJ1-2; D call uncertain. The V gene's germline CDR1 is LNHDA and CDR2 SQIVND (reference sequence). The V and J ends lost 9 bases and 0 bases respectively, with 17 bases between them. The CDR3 extends over 15 amino acids. As DNA, the CDR3 is TGTGCCAGCAACGCGGGGATTTGGGCTAACTATGGCTACACCTTC. Its protein is CASNAGIWANYGYTF.

The chain recombines TRBV7-7 with TRBJ1-2, with D tentatively TRBD1 (5 bases). CDR3 length: 17 amino acids. Germline V CDR1 and CDR2: SSHAT, FNYEAQ (reference sequence). The CDR3 loop is CASPSNRDPRMGHGYTF. CDR3 nucleotides: TGTGCTAGCCCATCAAACCGGGACCCGCGCATGGGGCATGGCTACACCTTC.

For this clone: One junction end does not reproduce the germline sequence, and a read error may be involved. The V and J genes are TRBV2 and TRBJ2-4; weak D call: TRBD1 (5 bases). The CDR3 runs to 12 residues. CDR1 SNHLY and CDR2 FYNNEI come from the germline V gene. The CDR3 DNA sequence: TGTGCCAGCAGTGAAGACAGGAGCGTTCAATACTTC. Amino acid sequence: CASSEDRSVQYF.

The V call is TRBV7-9, the J call TRBJ2-7; 10 positions match TRBD2. The V gene end was trimmed by 5 bases and the J gene end by 6 bases; junction bases not matched to a gene: 16. This CDR3 has 17 residues. Looked up from germline, CDR1 is SEHNR and CDR2 is FQNEAQ (reference sequence). The CDR3 spells CASSPSWGLAGAGEQYF. The CDR3 region has the DNA TGTGCCAGCAGCCCTTCGTGGGGGCTAGCGGGAGCGGGCGAGCAGTACTTC.

This chain joins TRBV4-1 and TRBJ2-7, with 10 bases matching TRBD1. V gave up 5 bases and J gave up 3 bases; unmatched junction bases: 4. There are 14 residues in the CDR3. Germline CDR1 reads MGHRA; CDR2 reads YSYEKL. CDR3 residues: CASSDGTGDYEQYF. CDR3 coding DNA: TGCGCCAGCAGCGACGGGACAGGGGACTACGAGCAGTACTTC.

The chain is built from TRBV5-1 and TRBJ2-1; TRBD1 agrees at 8 bases. Losses at the gene ends were 0 bases for V and 6 bases for J; bases not matched to a gene: 5. In germline, CDR1 is SGHRS, CDR2 YFSETQ. The CDR3 covers 15 residues. Written as DNA, the CDR3 is TGCGCCAGCAGCTTGGTTCAGGGGGCGCGCAATGAGCAGTTCTTC. Its translation is CASSLVQGARNEQFF.